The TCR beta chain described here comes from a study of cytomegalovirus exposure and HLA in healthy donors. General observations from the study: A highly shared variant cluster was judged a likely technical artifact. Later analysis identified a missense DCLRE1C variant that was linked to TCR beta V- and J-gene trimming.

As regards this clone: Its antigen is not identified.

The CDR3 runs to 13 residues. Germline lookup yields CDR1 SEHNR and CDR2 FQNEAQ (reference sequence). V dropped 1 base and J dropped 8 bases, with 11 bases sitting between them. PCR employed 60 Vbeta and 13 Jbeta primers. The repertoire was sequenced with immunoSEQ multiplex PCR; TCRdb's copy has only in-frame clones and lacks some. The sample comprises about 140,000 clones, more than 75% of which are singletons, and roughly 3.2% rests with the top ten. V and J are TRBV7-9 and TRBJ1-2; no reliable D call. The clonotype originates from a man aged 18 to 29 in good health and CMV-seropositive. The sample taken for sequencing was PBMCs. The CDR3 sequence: CASSLGELRGYTF. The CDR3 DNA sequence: TGTGCCAGCAGCTTAGGCGAACTCCGGGGCTACACCTTC.